A selection of T cell receptor beta chains follows, all from one sample in a study of CD8+ T cells in alopecia areata. Generated by immunoSEQ multiplex PCR, the TCRdb table keeps only in-frame clones and is missing some. The sample includes a few hundred thousand clones, about two fifths of them seen just once. The sequences come from CD4+ T cells sorted from blood, collected between weeks 30 and 35, from a patient treated with tofacitinib. Receptors were obtained from a human donor with alopecia areata. CDR3s include the opening cysteine and the closing phenylalanine or tryptophan. A D gene is named only where the DNA matches it firmly. Expanded clones are given a class, and other clones once, few, many or no size at all.

j_call v_call clone_size d_call cdr3_nt cdr3_aa
TRBJ1-5 TRBV4-1 once NA TGCGCCAGCAGCCTGGGTGGTTTGCATAGCAATCAGCCCCAGCATTTT CASSLGGLHSNQPQHF
TRBJ2-1 TRBV30 NA TRBD2 TGTGCCTGGAGTCATAGGGAGGGTCTGCAGTTCTTC CAWSHREGLQFF
TRBJ2-1 TRBV7-6 few NA TGTGCCAGCAGCTTAGGTTTGACAGATAGAAAGAATGAGCAGTTCTTC CASSLGLTDRKNEQFF
TRBJ2-7 TRBV7-2 few TRBD1 TGTGCCAGCAGCTGGGGACAGGGGTCCTACGAGCAGTACTTC CASSWGQGSYEQYF
TRBJ2-3 TRBV5-1 NA TRBD2 TGCGCCAGCAGCTTGGGGGGACTAGCTAGTGGCACAGATACGCAGTATTTT CASSLGGLASGTDTQYF
TRBJ1-4 TRBV9 few NA TGTGCCAGCAGCCCCCAAGGGGGTACAACTAATGAAAAACTGTTTTTT CASSPQGGTTNEKLFF
TRBJ1-2 TRBV9 NA NA TGTGCCAGCAGCGTAGAGGGCGGGCGGCTTTATGGCTACACCTTC CASSVEGGRLYGYTF
TRBJ1-1 TRBV27 NA TRBD1 TGTGCCAGCAAACGACAGGGGGCTTTGAACACTGAAGCTTTCTTT CASKRQGALNTEAFF
TRBJ1-5 TRBV7-9 NA NA TGTGCCAGCAGCTCCGACGGGACTGTAAGCAATCAGCCCCAGCATTTT CASSSDGTVSNQPQHF
TRBJ1-1 TRBV18 few NA TGTGCCAGCTCACCAAGGAGCCGCTGGGACACTGAAGCTTTCTTT CASSPRSRWDTEAFF
TRBJ2-5 TRBV5-1 many TRBD1 TGCGCCAGCAGCCCAGGGGTCTCACAGGGGGAGACCCAGTACTTC CASSPGVSQGETQYF
TRBJ2-7 TRBV11-2 NA NA TGTGCCAGCAGCTTAGTTAGGGGCCGGTCCTACGAGCAGTACTTC CASSLVRGRSYEQYF
TRBJ2-5 TRBV5-1 NA NA TGCGCCAGCAGCCCCGAAGGGGGGCGCGGAGAGACCCAGTACTTC CASSPEGGRGETQYF
TRBJ1-6 TRBV5-1 NA TRBD1 TGCGCCAGCAGCTTGAGGACAGGGGACTCACCCCTCCACTTT CASSLRTGDSPLHF
TRBJ1-2 TRBV6-6 few NA TGTGCCAGCAGTTACGGACATCCCAACTATGGCTACACCTTC CASSYGHPNYGYTF
TRBJ2-1 TRBV13 NA TRBD2 TGTGCCAGCAGCTCGACTAGCGGGAGGCCCCATTGGGGTGAGCAGTTCTTC CASSSTSGRPHWGEQFF
TRBJ2-5 TRBV6-1 NA NA TGTGCCAGCAGTTCCCGACTCGGGGAGACCCAGTACTTC CASSSRLGETQYF
TRBJ2-2 TRBV5-1 NA NA TGCGCCAGCAGCTTGAGTCAATCTTACACCGGGGAGCTGTTTTTT CASSLSQSYTGELFF
TRBJ1-2 TRBV2 NA NA TGTGCCAGCAGTCCCGACCTGGGGGGCTACACCTTC CASSPDLGGYTF
TRBJ1-3 TRBV30 NA NA TGTGCCTGGAGTGTACTCTCCAGGGTTGGAAACACCATATATTTT CAWSVLSRVGNTIYF
TRBJ1-1 TRBV7-3 few NA TGTGCCAGCAGCTCCTCCCCAGGGCGGAACACTGAAGCTTTCTTT CASSSSPGRNTEAFF
TRBJ2-5 TRBV5-4 NA TRBD2 TGTGCCAGCAGTTCTCGGGGGGGCCAGGAGACCCAGTACTTC CASSSRGGQETQYF
TRBJ1-1 TRBV30 NA NA TGTGCCTGGAGTTCTTGGTTGTCGGGGAACACTGAAGCTTTCTTT CAWSSWLSGNTEAFF
TRBJ2-7 TRBV29-1 few NA TGCAGCGTTGAAGAGGGGCAGGTCTACGAGCAGTACTTC CSVEEGQVYEQYF
TRBJ2-7 TRBV2 few NA TGTGCCAGCAGTGATGGGAGTTCGAGCTACGAGCAGTACTTC CASSDGSSSYEQYF
TRBJ2-5 TRBV11-2 NA TRBD1 TGTGCCAGCAGCTTATTGAGGACAGGGAAGGAGACCCAGTACTTC CASSLLRTGKETQYF
TRBJ1-5 TRBV25-1 NA TRBD1 TGTGCCAGCAGTTTTGGGACAGGGCATAATCAGCCCCAGCATTTT CASSFGTGHNQPQHF
TRBJ2-3 TRBV7-2 once NA TGTGCCAGCAGCTCCCTCACAGATACGCAGTATTTT CASSSLTDTQYF
TRBJ1-4 TRBV13 NA NA TGTGCCAGCAGCTTAGACAGGGCGGCTAATGAAAAACTGTTTTTT CASSLDRAANEKLFF
TRBJ1-2 TRBV20-1 NA NA TGCAGTGCTAGGTTCAGACGTGGCTACACCTTC CSARFRRGYTF
TRBJ1-2 TRBV27 NA NA TGTGCCAGCAGCGGGGGGCAGAACTATGGCTACACCTTC CASSGGQNYGYTF
TRBJ2-2 TRBV30 NA TRBD2 TGTGCCGCAAGACTCGGACTAGCGAACACCGGGGAGCTGTTTTTT CAARLGLANTGELFF
TRBJ1-6 TRBV19 NA NA TGTGCCAGTAGTCTCCATGAATCACCCCTCCACTTT CASSLHESPLHF
TRBJ1-2 TRBV25-1 once NA TGTGCCAGCAGTGACCGCGGGCAGGGAGATGGCTACACCTTC CASSDRGQGDGYTF
TRBJ2-2 TRBV30 NA NA TGTGCCTGGTGGGACCGCGGTACCGGGGAGCTGTTTTTT CAWWDRGTGELFF
TRBJ2-7 TRBV15 NA NA TGTGCCACCGCAGACAGAACATCCTACGAGCAGTACTTC CATADRTSYEQYF
TRBJ1-5 TRBV5-1 NA NA TGCGCCAGCAGCTTGGACTATAGCAATCAGCCCCAGCATTTT CASSLDYSNQPQHF
TRBJ2-7 TRBV4-2 NA NA TGTGCCAGCAGCCTGCACACACAGGGCTACGAGCAGTACTTC CASSLHTQGYEQYF
TRBJ2-7 TRBV27 NA NA TGTGCCAGCAGTTCGGCTGGCGGGGGCTTCTACGAGCAGTACTTC CASSSAGGGFYEQYF
TRBJ1-2 TRBV7-2 NA NA TGTGCCAGCAGCTTAGCTGGGGTACTCGGCTATGGCTACACCTTC CASSLAGVLGYGYTF
TRBJ2-1 TRBV7-9 NA NA TGTGCCAGCAGCTTAGATCATGGACCCTTGGGCTACAATGAGCAGTTCTTC CASSLDHGPLGYNEQFF
TRBJ1-1 TRBV12-5 NA NA TGTGCTAGTGGTGTATCGGGGGGGCGCACTGAAGCTTTCTTT CASGVSGGRTEAFF
TRBJ1-1 TRBV19 NA NA TGTGCCAGTAGTATGGCGCGGAGAAGTGAAGCTTTCTTT CASSMARRSEAFF
TRBJ1-2 TRBV19 NA NA TGTGCCAGCCGGAGGAGCTATGGCTACACCTTC CASRRSYGYTF
TRBJ2-5 TRBV7-9 NA NA TGTGCCAGCAGCCCTACAGCAGAGACCCAGTACTTC CASSPTAETQYF
TRBJ1-1 TRBV29-1 NA NA TGCAGCGTTGGGAGGGTAACTGAAGCTTTCTTT CSVGRVTEAFF
TRBJ1-1 TRBV4-1 few TRBD1 TGCGCCAGCAGCCAAGTCGGGACAGGGACTGAAGCTTTCTTT CASSQVGTGTEAFF
TRBJ1-6 TRBV18 NA NA TGTGCCAGCTCACCAAGTACTGCAGTTGGGAGTTCACCCCTCCACTTT CASSPSTAVGSSPLHF
TRBJ2-1 TRBV5-1 NA NA TGCGCCAGCAGCTTGGCCGGGGGTATAACCTACAATGAGCAGTTCTTC CASSLAGGITYNEQFF
TRBJ2-7 TRBV28 few NA TGTGCCAGCAGCGGCTCAGGGGAATCCCCCTACGAGCAGTACTTC CASSGSGESPYEQYF
TRBJ2-3 TRBV6-1 NA TRBD2 TGTGCCAGCAGTGAAGCGCTAGCGGGATTCACAGATACGCAGTATTTT CASSEALAGFTDTQYF
TRBJ1-5 TRBV4-1 few TRBD1 TGCGCCAGCGGCGACGCGGGACAGGGGGCTCGGCAGCCCCAGCATTTT CASGDAGQGARQPQHF